This record looks at one TCR beta chain sequence and its context. The record originates from a study of blood T cell repertoires in COVID-19. Authors' analysis steps: Estimates of nucleated cell counts were drawn from the amplification of reference gene primers. Sequencing used immunoSEQ multiplex PCR; TCRdb keeps in-frame clones, though not all of them. D and trimming come from the DNA, and the V and J calls and clone size come from that table. The table includes about 190,000 clones, over 70% detected once. Per germline, CDR1 LNHNV and CDR2 YYDKDF (reference sequence). V was pared by 8 bases and J by 3 bases, with 11 bases of the junction left unmatched. This CDR3 spans 16 amino acids.

The source material was peripheral blood. This chain links TRBV15 with TRBJ2-1, with 9 bases fitting TRBD2. This sequence was found in a man in his 60s with active or convalescent COVID-19. For the CDR3, the DNA is TGTGCCACCCGGAATGGCGCGGGAGGGGTCTACAATGAGCAGTTCTTC. This sequence encodes CATRNGAGGVYNEQFF.